This is a list of T cell receptor beta chains from one sample in a study of blood T cell repertoires in COVID-19. Produced via immunoSEQ multiplex PCR; TCRdb's table is partial and in-frame only. Of about 110,000 clones listed, about 85% are singletons. The material sequenced was peripheral blood. These receptor sequences come from a man aged 50 to 59 with acute or convalescent COVID-19. Each CDR3 is given with its conserved first and last residue. D genes are given only for firm matches. Only some rows state a clone size, as once, few, many or a class for expanded clones.

j_gene: TRBJ1-5; d_gene: TRBD1; v_gene: TRBV15; len: 17; abundance: -; CDR3aa: CATSRDQGDRGHQPQHF; CDR3nt: TGTGCCACCAGCAGAGATCAGGGTGACAGGGGGCATCAGCCCCAGCATTTT
j_gene: TRBJ1-5; d_gene: TRBD1; v_gene: TRBV19; len: 14; abundance: -; CDR3aa: CASSLGQLGQPQHF; CDR3nt: TGTGCCAGTAGTCTGGGACAGCTAGGTCAGCCCCAGCATTTT
j_gene: TRBJ2-2; d_gene: TRBD2; v_gene: TRBV7-3; len: 15; abundance: -; CDR3aa: CASSPTAGETGELFF; CDR3nt: TGTGCCAGCAGCCCTACTGCGGGGGAGACCGGGGAGCTGTTTTTT
j_gene: TRBJ2-7; d_gene: -; v_gene: TRBV12-3/TRBV12-4; len: 11; abundance: -; CDR3aa: CASSPGSGKYF; CDR3nt: TGTGCCAGCAGTCCCGGGAGTGGAAAGTACTTC
j_gene: TRBJ2-1; d_gene: TRBD2; v_gene: TRBV2; len: 16; abundance: once; CDR3aa: CASAHRREPPYNEQFF; CDR3nt: TGTGCCAGCGCCCACCGGCGGGAGCCCCCTTACAATGAGCAGTTCTTC
j_gene: TRBJ2-5; d_gene: -; v_gene: TRBV5-1; len: 12; abundance: -; CDR3aa: CASSLDRETQYF; CDR3nt: TGCGCCAGCAGCTTGGATCGAGAGACCCAGTACTTC
j_gene: TRBJ1-5; d_gene: -; v_gene: TRBV18; len: 15; abundance: -; CDR3aa: CASSQIGGADQPQHF; CDR3nt: TGTGCCAGCTCACAGATAGGGGGGGCTGATCAGCCCCAGCATTTT
j_gene: TRBJ1-2; d_gene: TRBD1; v_gene: TRBV28; len: 14; abundance: -; CDR3aa: CASSLQGADYGYTF; CDR3nt: TGTGCCAGCAGCCTACAGGGGGCGGACTATGGCTACACCTTC
j_gene: TRBJ1-5; d_gene: -; v_gene: TRBV6-2/TRBV6-3; len: 13; abundance: -; CDR3aa: CASSYGGTQPQHF; CDR3nt: TGTGCCAGCAGTTACGGGGGGACTCAGCCCCAGCATTTT
j_gene: TRBJ1-1; d_gene: -; v_gene: TRBV4-2; len: 15; abundance: -; CDR3aa: CASSQDTGQGTEAFF; CDR3nt: TGTGCCAGCAGCCAAGATACAGGGCAGGGCACTGAAGCTTTCTTT
j_gene: TRBJ1-1; d_gene: -; v_gene: TRBV2; len: 14; abundance: -; CDR3aa: CASALTGMNTEAFF; CDR3nt: TGTGCCAGCGCACTGACAGGAATGAACACTGAAGCTTTCTTT
j_gene: TRBJ1-2; d_gene: -; v_gene: TRBV20-1; len: 11; abundance: -; CDR3aa: CSATTDYGYTF; CDR3nt: TGCAGTGCTACGACAGACTATGGCTACACCTTC
j_gene: TRBJ2-2; d_gene: TRBD2; v_gene: TRBV4-1; len: 16; abundance: once; CDR3aa: CASSQFGGTNTGELFF; CDR3nt: TGCGCCAGCAGCCAATTCGGGGGGACGAACACCGGGGAGCTGTTTTTT
j_gene: TRBJ2-7; d_gene: TRBD2; v_gene: TRBV3-1/TRBV3-2; len: 15; abundance: -; CDR3aa: CASSQGSGSGYEQYF; CDR3nt: TGTGCCAGCAGCCAAGGTAGCGGGAGTGGATACGAGCAGTACTTC
j_gene: TRBJ1-2; d_gene: TRBD1; v_gene: TRBV11-1; len: 14; abundance: -; CDR3aa: CASSSSGTGGGYTF; CDR3nt: TGTGCCAGCAGCTCATCCGGGACAGGCGGCGGCTACACCTTC
j_gene: TRBJ1-1; d_gene: -; v_gene: TRBV30; len: 13; abundance: -; CDR3aa: CAWSQGLGAEAFF; CDR3nt: TGTGCCTGGAGTCAGGGGCTAGGGGCTGAAGCTTTCTTT
j_gene: TRBJ2-1; d_gene: -; v_gene: TRBV28; len: 13; abundance: -; CDR3aa: CASSSHQGGEQFF; CDR3nt: TGTGCCAGCAGTTCCCATCAGGGAGGTGAGCAGTTCTTC
j_gene: TRBJ2-3; d_gene: TRBD2; v_gene: TRBV6-6; len: 15; abundance: -; CDR3aa: CASSYRGGSTDTQYF; CDR3nt: TGTGCCAGCAGTTACCGGGGAGGGAGCACAGATACGCAGTATTTT
j_gene: TRBJ1-6; d_gene: TRBD1; v_gene: TRBV2; len: 13; abundance: -; CDR3aa: CASSGTGFSPLHF; CDR3nt: TGTGCCAGCAGTGGGACAGGCTTCTCACCCCTCCACTTT